This TCR beta chain comes out of a study of T cell responses to AZD1222 COVID-19 vaccine. Study results and caveats: Spike-specific TCR breadth and depth both grew after two AZD1222 doses. The donor group comprised mostly white British people and more females; the analysis possibly underestimated clonal diversity. Spike-wide vaccine-associated CD4 TCRs dominated at 160-218 and 743-854. Sampling captured repertoires only after the peak T cell response.

Germline values: CDR1 ENHRY, CDR2 SYGVKD. The CDR3 has 14 residues. Trimming took 6 bases from V and 8 from J; bases not matched to a gene: 6. About this clone itself: Its antigen is still unknown.

Measured with immunoSEQ multiplex PCR; TCRdb has only the in-frame clones, and not every one. The sample comprises about 120,000 clones, just over 90% of which are singletons, and about 5% rests with the top ten. This sequence originates from an adult who received the AZD1222 COVID-19 vaccine. The chain recombines TRBV10-3 with TRBJ1-6, with TRBD1 matching 8 bases. Sequences were derived from peripheral blood, sampled 28 days after the second AZD1222 dose. The CDR3: CAISLTGVDSPLHF. CDR3 nucleotide sequence: TGTGCCATCAGCCTGACAGGGGTGGATTCACCCCTCCACTTT.